The 9 T cell receptor beta chains below come from one sample, sequenced in a study of blood T cells in healthy people across ages. It was with a sample-barcoded 5' primer and a J-beta primer mix that a second PCR of roughly 7 to 12 cycles was run. MiXCR was run by TCRdb on the 5' RACE reads, yielding one entry per CDR3 protein. Of roughly 900,000 distinct CDR3 sequences in the sample, around 48% were seen once. The specimen sequenced was blood. The origin of the receptors is a man aged 25 to 45 in good health.

This chain links TRBV20-1 with TRBJ1-2, with unresolved D. The CDR3 loop spans 13 amino acids. The germline V gene encodes CDR1 DFQATT and CDR2 SNEGSKA (reference sequence). Trimming left V 6 bases short and J 6 bases short, with 17 bases between. CDR3 nucleotides: TGCAGTGCCCAGTTAAGCCCTGTCCATGGCTACACCTTC. Its protein is CSAQLSPVHGYTF.

V and J are TRBV12-3 or TRBV12-4 and TRBJ2-5; 7 nucleotides match TRBD1. V lost 5 bases and J lost 5; bases outside the gene matches: 8. The CDR3 contains 14 residues. In DNA, the CDR3 is TGTGCCAGCAGTCTCGGACAGGTGTCGGAGACCCAGTACTTC. Its protein is CASSLGQVSETQYF.

The J gene is TRBJ1-2, the V gene TRBV29-1; TRBD1 might be the D (6 bases). V was clipped by 4 bases and J by 6 bases, with 12 bases between them. The CDR3 runs to 12 residues. Germline V CDR1 and CDR2: SQVTM, ANQGSEA. CDR3 loop: CSVGDNGDGYTF. The CDR3 DNA reads as TGCAGCGTTGGGGACAACGGGGATGGCTACACCTTC.

This clonotype appeared a few times. The J gene is TRBJ2-7, the V gene TRBV5-1; D is undetermined. The CDR3 sequence is 14 residues long. Looked up from germline, CDR1 is SGHRS and CDR2 is YFSETQ. The V gene lost 4 bases and the J gene lost 0 bases, with 11 bases spanning the gap. CDR3 in DNA: TGCGCCAGCAGCCCGGACCCGAGCTCCTACGAGCAGTACTTC. As protein: CASSPDPSSYEQYF.

The chain combines TRBV28 with TRBJ2-7, with TRBD1 matching 9 bases. Germline CDR1 reads MDHEN; CDR2 reads SYDVKM. V gave up 8 bases and J gave up 4 bases; unmatched junction bases: 12. The CDR3 totals 15 residues. As DNA, the CDR3 is TGTGCCAGCGCGGGGACAGGGCTGGAAAGGTACGAGCAGTACTTC. It encodes CASAGTGLERYEQYF.

This clonotype was seen more than once but under ten times. The rearrangement joins TRBV28 to TRBJ2-7, with D perhaps matching TRBD1 (5 bases). The V end lost 6 bases, the J end lost 0 bases, and 9 bases lay between the germline ends. CDR1 is MDHEN and CDR2 is SYDVKM in the germline V gene. The CDR3 has 13 amino acids. The chain's CDR3 is CASRLGASYEQYF. The CDR3 coding sequence is TGTGCCAGCAGGCTAGGGGCCTCCTACGAGCAGTACTTC.

The V and J genes are TRBV2 and TRBJ2-1; weak D call: TRBD1 (5 bases). Looked up from germline, CDR1 is SNHLY and CDR2 is FYNNEI. This CDR3 has 12 amino acids. Trimming removed 7 bases from V and 4 bases from J, with 8 bases in between. In nucleotides, the CDR3 is TGTGCCAGCATGGGGCTTTACAATGAGCAGTTCTTC. This encodes CASMGLYNEQFF.

This rearrangement joins TRBV7-2 to TRBJ2-3; 8 bases agree with TRBD1. V dropped 2 bases and J dropped 0; count of bases not matched to a gene: 10. Per germline, CDR1 SGHTA and CDR2 FQGNSA. The CDR3 runs to 18 residues. Here the CDR3 reads CASSLPTGGEASTDTQYF. CDR3 DNA sequence: TGTGCCAGCAGCTTACCTACAGGGGGAGAGGCTAGCACAGATACGCAGTATTTT.

This clonotype occurred once. The chain employs TRBV6-5 and TRBJ2-1; D might be TRBD1 (6 bases). Trimming pared 2 bases from V and 5 bases from J, leaving 13 bases between. CDR3 size: 15 residues. Per the germline V gene, CDR1 is MNHEY and CDR2 is SVGAGI. CDR3 protein: CASSYGQGFHNEQFF. The CDR3 DNA is TGTGCCAGCAGTTACGGGCAGGGGTTCCACAATGAGCAGTTCTTC.